Sequencing of this TCR beta chain was carried out in a study of blood T cell repertoires in COVID-19 (dated by TCRdb to the early 2020s). The study in broad terms: Samples from collaborators originated in the United States, Italy and Spain and spanned both the acute and convalescent phases of COVID-19. Deeply sampled blood TCRbeta repertoires from subjects exposed to, actively infected with, or recovered from COVID-19 were included in the dataset. The samples were drawn from the first 160 participants of the ongoing ImmuneRACE study and from more than 1,000 subjects provided by 6 global collaborators. The sample metadata nearly always contained a de-identified subject ID, COVID-19 status, age in years and sex. Where HLA class I and class II types were available, the types were taken from metadata supplied by the sample provider, not from assay-based typing. The material from the prospective study consisted of cDNA or gDNA derived from T cells, B-cell-depleted T cells, or PBMCs. The repertoires were released in a freely available public database meant as a resource for research on the immune response to SARS-CoV-2.

For this chain, trimming is 4 bases at the V end and 8 bases at the J end, and the number of junction bases without a gene match is 26. CDR3 length: 21 amino acids, cysteine to phenylalanine. Only the CDR3 region is kept as DNA, spanning 63 bases read in frame from base 1. Collaborating institutions collected whole blood in K2EDTA tubes following their own protocols. For TCRbeta analysis, collaborator samples were shipped as frozen whole blood, as isolated PBMCs, or as DNA extracted from either sample type. TCRbeta CDR3 regions were amplified from genomic DNA using the immunoSEQ Assay, a bias-controlled multiplex PCR. The original pipeline was this. Nucleated cell counts per sample were estimated from amplification of reference gene primers within the assay. To quantify the absolute abundance of each unique TCRbeta CDR3 rearrangement, sequence reads were collapsed and filtered. For each sample, productive Simpson clonality was calculated as the square root of Simpson's diversity index over productive rearrangements. TCRdb obtained this table from immuneACCESS and retained in-frame rearrangements with V and J assigned. These tables miss some clones; where compared with another copy, unresolved V genes account for less than half of the shortfall, and the remainder is unexplained. V and J calls and clone size are those listed in that table; D and trimming were worked out from the DNA. The sample includes about 100,000 clones, with 60% to 85% observed a single time. The ten top clones hold 15% to 20% of the sample.

Study-level results and caveats: The quantity of clinical and demographic metadata differed by source and by participant and was supplied without curation.

Concerning this clone itself: Its antigen target is currently unknown. Base qualities were left out, and no much larger clone turns up one base away.

The V gene is TRBV23-1 and the J gene is TRBJ1-4; a stretch of 9 junction bases matches TRBD1. TRBV23-1 counts as an open reading frame of uncertain function. This clonotype was obtained from a woman older than 75 with active or convalescent COVID-19. The sequenced material came from peripheral blood. At the DNA level, the sequence is TGCGCCAGCAGTCCGTGGTGGGCCTTAAGGACAGGGGTAATTGGGGAAGAAAAACTGTTTTTT. Translated, it gives CASSPWWALRTGVIGEEKLFF.